This T cell receptor (beta chain) comes out of a study of glioma-infiltrating T cells after dendritic cell vaccination. Study observations and caveats: Few patients contributed both blood and tumor specimens.

Note on this clone: The antigen is undetermined.

Repertoires were generated with immunoSEQ multiplex PCR, while TCRdb's copy carries only in-frame clones and drops some. The sample lists roughly 52,000 clones, 85% to 90% seen once, with 11% in the top ten. The CDR3 consists of 15 residues. CDR1 SGHTA and CDR2 FQGNSA come from the germline V gene. With V trimmed by 4 bases and J by 1 base, 3 bases remained unmatched. All glioblastoma patients lacked an isocitrate dehydrogenase mutation. This specimen consisted of blood, obtained before dendritic cell vaccination. V and J are TRBV7-2 and TRBJ2-2; 7 bases are a match to TRBD1. The receptor comes from a human donor with glioblastoma. The CDR3 sequence: CASSSRQGNTGELFF. CDR3 coding DNA: TGTGCCAGCAGCTCCAGACAGGGGAACACCGGGGAGCTGTTTTTT.